These 5 T cell receptor beta chains originate from one sample sequenced in a study of a mutant IDH1 vaccine in newly diagnosed glioma. The time point denotes: week 5, during vaccination. Doses consisted of 300 ug of mutant IDH1 20-mer peptide each, paired with topical imiquimod. Their cognate antigens are unknown. Sequencing used immunoSEQ multiplex PCR; TCRdb keeps in-frame clones, though not all of them. Among 50,000 to 55,000 clones listed, just under 80% were seen once. The sequencing used PBMCs, collected from a glioma patient whose treatment included an IDH1 peptide vaccine. The source of these receptors is a man between 45 and 60 years old with glioma.

The chain carries TRBV7-9 and TRBJ2-5, with 8 bases lining up with TRBD1. This CDR3 has 13 residues. V shed 6 bases and J 6 bases; nucleotides not matched to a gene: 6. The germline CDR1 and CDR2 sequences are SEHNR and FQNEAQ (reference sequence). The CDR3 region is CASRSQGAKTQYF. CDR3 DNA: TGTGCCAGCAGGTCGCAGGGGGCCAAGACCCAGTACTTC.

This clone qualifies as large. V gene TRBV12-5 combines with J gene TRBJ2-1; TRBD2 matches 9 bases. This CDR3 spans 15 amino acids. Germline V lookup: CDR1 LGHNT, CDR2 FRNRAP. With V trimmed by 5 bases and J by 3 bases, 5 bases remained unmatched. The CDR3 spells CASGPGTSSYNEQFF. CDR3 bases: TGTGCTAGTGGTCCCGGGACTAGCAGCTACAATGAGCAGTTCTTC.

The chain has TRBV9 and TRBJ1-2, with D unclear. The germline V gene has CDR1 SGDLS and CDR2 YYNGEE. The CDR3 covers 17 residues. Deletions cut 4 bases from V and 2 bases from J, with 21 bases between. The CDR3 coding sequence is TGTGCCAGCAGCCCCCCCGTCGGACTTCGGATCAACTATGGCTACACCTTC. As protein: CASSPPVGLRINYGYTF.

This rearrangement joins TRBV7-2 to TRBJ1-1; D may be TRBD1 (6 bases). The V end was cut by 5 bases, the J end by 0 bases, with 13 bases between. CDR3 size: 15 residues. Germline V gene lookup returns CDR1 SGHTA and CDR2 FQGNSA. CDR3 DNA sequence: TGTGCCAGCAGCCCCACAGGGCAAATGAACACTGAAGCTTTCTTT. Translated: CASSPTGQMNTEAFF.

As for this clone: The junction shows a germline mismatch at one end, possibly a read error. The J gene is TRBJ1-2, the V gene TRBV4-3; maybe TRBD1 (5 bases). Germline V gives CDR1 LGHNA, CDR2 YSLEER. The CDR3 totals 14 residues. CDR3 DNA: TGCGCCAGCAGTCAAGGCGAAGGGGCCTATGGCTACACCTTC. This codes for CASSQGEGAYGYTF.